These 30 T cell receptor beta chains originate from one sample sequenced in a study of vaccination and CD4 T cells after COVID-19. With the Oncomine TCR Beta short-read assay, DNA from cultured CD4+ T cells was sequenced. Genomic DNA was isolated from CD4+ T cells that had been cultured. MiXCR was run by TCRdb on the PCR reads, yielding one entry per CDR3 protein. The table lists about 10,000 distinct CDR3 sequences, 25% to 35% of them singletons. Treatment meaning: roughly ten-day PBMC culture with coronavirus spike peptide pools or control peptides (ViraFEST assay). According to the study, CD4+ T cells from the unexposed donor were gathered ahead of the COVID-19 pandemic (2011-2018). Their antigens are not known. Sequencing was done on a sample of CD4+ T cells from blood, cultured in vitro. The receptors stem from a human donor in good health.

This clonotype was seen only a few times. The chain is built from TRBV5-4 and TRBJ1-2; D is uncertain. The ends were cut back, 4 bases at V and 8 bases at J, with 18 bases in the middle. Germline CDR1 SGHNT, CDR2 YYREEE (reference sequence). The CDR3 contains 14 residues. CDR3 coding DNA: TGTGCCAGCAGCCAAGAGGGTGGGGTTACGGGCTACACCTTC. Encoded protein: CASSQEGGVTGYTF. The whole variable domain, remainder taken from reference TRBV5-4 and TRBJ1-2, is ETGVTQSPTHLIKTRGQQVTLRCSSQSGHNTVSWYQQALGQGPQFIFQYYREEENGRGNFPPRFSGLQFPNYSSELNVNALELDDSALYLCASSQEGGVTGYTFGSGTRLTVV.

This clonotype came up a few times. This chain links TRBV6-2 or TRBV6-3 with TRBJ1-1; D is undetermined. Germline V CDR1 and CDR2: MNHEY, SVGEGT. The V end lost 0 bases, the J end lost 0 bases, and 11 bases lay between the germline ends. The length of the CDR3 is 16 residues. CDR3 region: CASSYSGLAMNTEAFF. In DNA form, the CDR3 reads TGTGCCAGCAGTTACTCGGGCCTCGCAATGAACACTGAAGCTTTCTTT.

This chain connects TRBV29-1 to TRBJ2-7; D is uncertain. The CDR3 is 12 amino acids. The V end was cut by 5 bases, the J end by 4 bases, with 12 bases between. Looked up from germline, CDR1 is SQVTM and CDR2 is ANQGSEA. The CDR3 sequence: CSVQVRYYEQYF. DNA of the CDR3: TGCAGCGTTCAAGTCCGTTATTACGAGCAGTACTTC.

Concerning this clonotype: This may be a read error, as it is one base from a much larger clone. This sequence joins TRBV24-1 and TRBJ1-5; possibly TRBD1 for D (6 bases). The CDR3 sequence is 15 residues long. The V and J ends lost 3 bases and 5 bases respectively, with 13 bases between them. CDR1 is KGHDR and CDR2 is SFDVKD in the germline V gene. This CDR3 reads CATSDGGLRDQPQHF. In DNA form, the CDR3 reads TGTGCCACCAGTGATGGGGGGCTGAGAGATCAGCCCCAGCATTTT.

This clonotype was found once. This chain joins TRBV6-5 and TRBJ2-3; 7 bases match TRBD2. Per the germline V gene, CDR1 is MNHEY and CDR2 is SVGAGI. The CDR3 is made up of 16 amino acids. V lost 2 bases and J lost 3; bases outside the gene matches: 8. The CDR3 DNA is TGTGCCAGCAGTTACGGGGCGGGAGTGGGAACAGATACGCAGTATTTT. Protein: CASSYGAGVGTDTQYF.

By its share, this clonotype is large (0.1 to 1%). This rearrangement joins TRBV7-8 to TRBJ1-2; tentative D call: TRBD1 (5 bases). V was pared by 2 bases and J by 3 bases, with 10 bases between. Germline CDR1 is SGHVS and CDR2 is FQNEAQ. The CDR3 is 14 amino acids. The CDR3 bases are TGTGCCAGCAGCTTATCAGGGTATGACTATGGCTACACCTTC. The encoded protein is CASSLSGYDYGYTF.

The CDR3, as DNA: TGCAGTGCTAGAGCCCCTTCGACCGGGAACCTTTACAATGAGCAGTTCTTC. Protein product: CSARAPSTGNLYNEQFF. This rearrangement joins TRBV20-1 to TRBJ2-1, with a possible D match to TRBD2 (5 bases). This CDR3 has 17 amino acids. The ends were cut back, 1 base at V and 4 bases at J, with 20 bases in the middle. Germline CDR1 and CDR2: DFQATT and SNEGSKA (reference sequence).

This rearrangement joins TRBV20-1 to TRBJ1-5; D gene ambiguous. This CDR3 is built from 15 residues. The germline V gene has CDR1 DFQATT and CDR2 SNEGSKA (reference sequence). V lost 6 bases to trimming and J lost 0 bases, with 15 bases between them. In DNA, the CDR3 is TGCAGTGCCAACCAAAGGAGGAATAGCAATCAGCCCCAGCATTTT. As protein: CSANQRRNSNQPQHF.

The chain recombines TRBV19 with TRBJ1-1, with 10 positions matching TRBD1. V gave up 1 base and J gave up 0 bases; unmatched junction bases: 5. Germline-derived CDR1 and CDR2 are LNHDA and SQIVND (reference sequence). The length of the CDR3 is 17 residues. The CDR3 region has the DNA TGTGCCAGTAGTATAGCCGGGACAGGGGCTGTGAACACTGAAGCTTTCTTT. It codes for CASSIAGTGAVNTEAFF.

There are a few counts of this clonotype. The chain joins TRBV6-5 to TRBJ1-6; 7 nucleotides agree with TRBD1. The CDR3 is made up of 16 amino acids. CDR1 is MNHEY, CDR2 SVGAGI, per germline. V trimming: 0 bases; J trimming: 14 bases; junction bases outside the gene matches: 13. The CDR3 sequence: CASSYSKGQIDRALHF. CDR3 coding DNA: TGTGCCAGCAGTTACTCGAAGGGACAGATAGATAGAGCCCTCCACTTT.

The gene calls are TRBV7-9 and TRBJ1-1; D is ambiguous. The CDR3 contains 15 residues. Trimming removed 0 bases from V and 3 bases from J, with 11 bases in between. Germline CDR1 reads SEHNR; CDR2 reads FQNEAQ (reference sequence). The CDR3 loop reads CASSLAGQEYTEAFF. CDR3 nucleotide sequence: TGTGCCAGCAGCTTAGCAGGTCAGGAATACACTGAAGCTTTCTTT.

This chain links TRBV4-3 with TRBJ2-5; 7 bases align to TRBD1. With V trimmed by 3 bases and J by 3 bases, 7 bases remained unmatched. The CDR3 spans 15 residues. From germline, CDR1 is LGHNA and CDR2 YSLEER. This CDR3 is CASSHILGQKETQYF. CDR3 DNA: TGCGCCAGCAGCCATATCCTGGGACAGAAAGAGACCCAGTACTTC.

The chain recombines TRBV7-9 with TRBJ2-1; TRBD2 agrees at 12 bases. CDR1 SEHNR and CDR2 FQNEAQ come from the germline V gene (reference sequence). This CDR3 has 16 residues. Losses at the gene ends were 5 bases for V and 6 bases for J; bases not matched to a gene: 8. DNA for the CDR3: TGTGCCAGCAGCCTTCCGGGACTAGCGGGTTTCAATGAGCAGTTCTTC. It translates to CASSLPGLAGFNEQFF. The variable domain in full, with the rest retrieved from reference TRBV7-9 and TRBJ2-1, is DTGVSQNPRHKITKRGQNVTFRCDPISEHNRLYWYRQTLGQGPEFLTYFQNEAQLEKSRLLSDRFSAERPKGSFSTLEIQRTEQGDSAMYLCASSLPGLAGFNEQFFGPGTRLTVL.

The table lists this clonotype with a few counts. The J gene is TRBJ1-1, the V gene TRBV11-3; D remains unclear. The CDR3 covers 13 residues. The ends were cut back, 2 bases at V and 1 base at J, with 5 bases in the middle. CDR1 SGHNT and CDR2 YENEEA come from the germline V gene. The CDR3 DNA follows: TGTGCCAGCAGCTTAAAGGGGAACACTGAAGCTTTCTTT. It translates to CASSLKGNTEAFF.

The chain couples TRBV5-4 to TRBJ2-7; the D gene is possibly TRBD2 (5 bases). Trimming shortened V by 1 base and J by 5 bases, and 13 bases separated the two germline ends. Germline assignment: CDR1 SGHNT and CDR2 YYREEE (reference sequence). The CDR3 extends over 14 amino acids. In DNA form, the CDR3 reads TGTGCCAGCAGCTTGTCAGGAGTGGAGGACGAGCAGTACTTC. Protein product: CASSLSGVEDEQYF.

The gene calls are TRBV20-1 and TRBJ2-3; possibly TRBD2 for D (6 bases). The V end lost 0 bases, the J end lost 12 bases, and 19 bases lay between the germline ends. CDR3 size: 14 residues. In germline, CDR1 is DFQATT, CDR2 SNEGSKA (reference sequence). CDR3 loop: CSARDLRGTLGQYF. The CDR3, as DNA: TGCAGTGCTAGAGATCTCCGGGGGACCTTAGGACAGTATTTT.

The gene calls are TRBV29-1 and TRBJ2-5, with D possibly called TRBD1 or TRBD2 (5 bases each). The germline gives CDR1 SQVTM, CDR2 ANQGSEA. The V gene lost 1 base and the J gene lost 6 bases, with 12 bases spanning the gap. CDR3 length: 13 amino acids. Here the CDR3 DNA reads TGCAGCGTTGAAGGGGGGAGTACCCAGACCCAGTACTTC. Translated, it gives CSVEGGSTQTQYF. Looking up the rest from reference TRBV29-1 and TRBJ2-5 gives the full variable domain: SAVISQKPSRDICQRGTSLTIQCQVDSQVTMMFWYRQQPGQSLTLIATANQGSEATYESGFVIDKFPISRPNLTFSTLTVSNMSPEDSSIYLCSVEGGSTQTQYFGPGTRLLVL.

Regarding this clonotype: Sequence at one end of the junction differs from germline and may be a read error. The J gene is TRBJ2-1, the V gene TRBV6-2 or TRBV6-3; D perhaps matches TRBD2 (6 bases). The CDR3 runs to 16 residues. CDR1 and CDR2 from the germline V gene are MNHEY and SVGEGT. CDR3 DNA sequence: TGTGCCAGCAGTAACTCAGCGGGCCGCTCCTACAATGAGCAGTTCTTC. Encoded protein: CASSNSAGRSYNEQFF.

This clonotype was counted a few times. The rearrangement links TRBV20-1 to TRBJ2-7, with TRBD2 matching 7 bases. CDR3 size: 15 residues. Per the germline V gene, CDR1 is DFQATT and CDR2 is SNEGSKA (reference sequence). Losses at the gene ends were 0 bases for V and 6 bases for J; bases not matched to a gene: 11. The CDR3 spells CSARDLRTSVGEQYF. CDR3 DNA sequence: TGCAGTGCTAGAGATCTAAGGACTAGTGTCGGCGAGCAGTACTTC.

The gene calls are TRBV5-1 and TRBJ2-3; tentatively, D is TRBD2 (6 bases). Trimming stripped 0 bases from V and 5 bases from J, with 10 bases between. Germline V lookup: CDR1 SGHRS, CDR2 YFSETQ. This CDR3 has 14 residues. The CDR3 here is CASSLETAGDTQYF. CDR3 sequence (DNA): TGCGCCAGCAGCTTGGAAACAGCGGGAGATACGCAGTATTTT.

V is TRBV19 and J is TRBJ2-2; 9 bases align to TRBD2. The CDR3 runs 17 residues. The junction had 7 bases not matched to a gene; V was cut back by 4 bases and J by 1 base. Germline loops: CDR1 LNHDA, CDR2 SQIVND (reference sequence). DNA for the CDR3: TGTGCCAGTAGTACCCCTTCTAGCGGGGTGAACACCGGGGAGCTGTTTTTT. It is translated as CASSTPSSGVNTGELFF. Full variable domain (missing parts from reference TRBV19 and TRBJ2-2): DGGITQSPKYLFRKEGQNVTLSCEQNLNHDAMYWYRQDPGQGLRLIYYSQIVNDFQKGDIAEGYSVSREKKESFPLTVTSAQKNPTAFYLCASSTPSSGVNTGELFFGEGSRLTVL.

This chain links TRBV20-1 with TRBJ2-3, with D possibly being TRBD2 (6 bases). With 5 bases removed from V and 2 bases from J, the gap between germline ends came to 11 bases. The CDR3 has 13 amino acids. Looked up from germline, CDR1 is DFQATT and CDR2 is SNEGSKA (reference sequence). The CDR3 loop reads CSARLASTDTQYF. In DNA form, the CDR3 reads TGCAGTGCTCGGCTAGCGTCCACAGATACGCAGTATTTT.

This chain links TRBV2 with TRBJ1-6; TRBD1 matches 8 bases. From germline, CDR1 is SNHLY and CDR2 FYNNEI. V trimming: 8 bases; J trimming: 7 bases; junction bases outside the gene matches: 10. The CDR3 spans 15 residues. The CDR3 loop reads CASLHDRGANSPLHF. The CDR3 DNA reads TGTGCCAGCCTTCATGACAGGGGCGCGAATTCACCCCTCCACTTT. Full variable domain (missing parts from reference TRBV2 and TRBJ1-6): EPEVTQTPSHQVTQMGQEVILRCVPISNHLYFYWYRQILGQKVEFLVSFYNNEISEKSEIFDDQFSVERPDGSNFTLKIRSTKLEDSAMYFCASLHDRGANSPLHFGNGTRLTVT.

The rearrangement uses TRBV12-3 or TRBV12-4 and TRBJ2-7; 12 bases fit TRBD2. The trim removed 3 bases at V and 4 bases at J, leaving 19 bases unmatched. The CDR3 has 20 amino acids. The CDR3 DNA sequence: TGTGCCAGCAGTTTTCGGGGAGGACTAGCGGGATGTTTTAACGTGTACGAGCAGTACTTC. Protein product: CASSFRGGLAGCFNVYEQYF.

This clonotype was recorded once. This chain connects TRBV18 to TRBJ2-7, with D possibly TRBD1 on 6 matching bases. CDR1 is KGHSH and CDR2 is LQKENI in the germline V gene. The CDR3 spans 15 residues. The ends were cut back, 4 bases at V and 0 bases at J, with 13 bases in the middle. For the CDR3, the DNA is TGTGCCAGCTCACTCGGGACACTGCCCTCCTACGAGCAGTACTTC. Its protein is CASSLGTLPSYEQYF. The variable domain in full, with the rest retrieved from reference TRBV18 and TRBJ2-7, is NAGVMQNPRHLVRRRGQEARLRCSPMKGHSHVYWYRQLPEEGLKFMVYLQKENIIDESGMPKERFSAEFPKEGPSILRIQQVVRGDSAAYFCASSLGTLPSYEQYFGPGTRLTVT.

The V gene is TRBV27, the J gene TRBJ2-1; no clear D. Trimming stripped 5 bases from V and 6 bases from J, with 11 bases between. CDR1 is MNHEY, CDR2 SMNVEV, per germline (reference sequence). The CDR3 runs 13 residues. The CDR3 sequence: CASSTPISNEQFF. CDR3 in DNA: TGTGCCAGCAGTACCCCCATTTCCAATGAGCAGTTCTTC.

This clonotype appeared a few times. The CDR3 is CSARPGTGLPALHF. The CDR3 DNA reads as TGCAGTGCTAGACCTGGGACTGGCTTGCCCGCCCTCCACTTT. The genes are TRBV20-1 and TRBJ1-6, with a tentative D call TRBD1 (5 bases). Germline loops: CDR1 DFQATT, CDR2 SNEGSKA (reference sequence). Trimming removed 2 bases from V and 14 bases from J, with 19 bases in between. The CDR3 consists of 14 residues.

This sequence joins TRBV7-3 and TRBJ2-2, with a possible D match to TRBD2 (5 bases). Between the trimmed V and J ends, which lost 9 bases and 8 bases, there was a span of 22 bases. The germline gives CDR1 SGHTA, CDR2 FQGTGA. The CDR3 sequence is 15 residues long. The CDR3, as DNA: TGTGCCAGTACCCCGGTAGGAGGTCTTACGGGGGAGCTGTTTTTT. Translating gives CASTPVGGLTGELFF.

This chain joins TRBV4-2 and TRBJ2-4; 15 bases line up with TRBD2. The junction had 6 bases not matched to a gene; V was cut back by 1 base and J by 8 bases. Germline assignment: CDR1 LGHNA and CDR2 YNFKEQ. The CDR3 sequence is 17 residues long. CDR3: CASSQGRTSGRGDIQYF. CDR3 sequence (DNA): TGTGCCAGCAGCCAAGGACGGACTAGCGGGAGGGGAGACATTCAGTACTTC.

V and J are TRBV15 and TRBJ2-5, with 9 bases fitting TRBD2. Per germline, CDR1 LNHNV and CDR2 YYDKDF (reference sequence). The CDR3 extends over 19 amino acids. Trimming removed 0 bases from V and 1 base from J; junction bases left unmatched: 12. The CDR3 DNA sequence: TGTGCCACCAGCAGAGATCAAGGGACTAGCAGGAGGACCCAAGAGACCCAGTACTTC. Amino acids: CATSRDQGTSRRTQETQYF.